This T cell receptor (beta chain) appears in the sequencing data of a study of blood T cell repertoires in COVID-19. CDR1 SGHRS and CDR2 YFSETQ come from the germline V gene. Trimming removed 4 bases at V and 1 base at J, with 14 bases between. The CDR3 loop spans 15 amino acids. TCRdb's copy holds only in-frame clones and misses some; the assay was immunoSEQ multiplex PCR. The top ten hold more than 0.85% of the sample, which has 300,000 to 500,000 clones, roughly 90% seen once. The chain combines TRBV5-1 with TRBJ1-1, with a possible D match to TRBD1 (5 bases). The sequence came from a woman aged 30 to 39 with acute COVID-19. Sequencing was carried out using PBMCs or T cells enriched from blood (not recorded which). In DNA form, the CDR3 reads TGCGCCAGCAGCAAAGACCGGGACTCGAACACTGAAGCTTTCTTT. It translates to CASSKDRDSNTEAFF.